This T cell receptor (beta chain) was found in a study of blood T cells in healthy people across ages. Points from the study as a whole: A conclusive naive versus antigen-experienced comparison was prevented by the unsorted PBMCs.

The authors ran a second PCR of roughly 6 to 12 cycles using a sample-barcoded 5' primer and a J-beta primer mix. TCRdb re-called the 5' RACE reads through MiXCR, storing one row per CDR3 protein. The sample lists about 800,000 distinct CDR3 sequences, around 25% occurring once. CDR3 length: 15 residues. V was clipped by 5 bases and J by 7 bases; unmatched bases: 8. In germline, CDR1 is MDHEN, CDR2 SYDVKM. A few counts support this clonotype. What it binds is not known. The donors, healthy Caucasians from Russia, were aged about 6 to 100. The sample also formed part of further work on T cells of mothers and their children. That report notes: The sample comes from fewer than 10 healthy Caucasian donors: mothers and children.

The material sequenced was blood. This rearrangement joins TRBV28 to TRBJ2-2; 9 positions match TRBD1. The clonotype comes from a boy under 18 in good health. The CDR3 DNA is TGTGCCAGCAGTCCGGTGACAGGGGGAGTCGGGGAGCTGTTTTTT. This translates into CASSPVTGGVGELFF.